This TCR beta chain was found in a study of PD-L1 blockade in urothelial cancer (dated by TCRdb to about 2017). About the investigation overall: Therapy was started in 2014 for all patients, and atezolizumab 1,200 mg was administered intravenously every 3 weeks. In the same patients, pretreatment tumors underwent whole exome sequencing and RNA sequencing in addition to TCR sequencing. Durable clinical benefit was achieved by nine patients but not by the remaining 20. About 85% of the roughly 29 patients were males with bladder-origin urothelial cancer, and about 65% of the roughly 29 reported a prior smoking history. Patients had an ECOG performance status of 0 or 1 and had received between 0 and 3 prior chemotherapy regimens. Blood samples were analyzed 3 weeks after the start of treatment (second dose) and 6 weeks after the start of treatment. Blood samples yielded a median of around 150,000 T cells and some 80,000 unique TCRs, with median clonality roughly 0.085. Some 29 patients had pretreatment blood TCR-seq, roughly 25 had at least one posttreatment blood collection, and roughly 25 had tumor TCR-seq. Durable clinical benefit was defined as progression-free survival longer than 6 months, and TCR features were also tested against progression-free and overall survival. Pretreatment tumor samples, along with matched peripheral blood collected serially before and after atezolizumab treatment, underwent TCR sequencing. Somatic, immune and clinical correlates of response to PD-L1 blockade with atezolizumab in urothelial cancer were the focus of an exploratory multi-omic analysis.

A cohort of about 27 patients with locally advanced or metastatic urothelial carcinoma, treated at Memorial Sloan Kettering on a trial protocol, was included. Peripheral blood mononuclear cells were collected from each patient pretreatment and during treatment, giving between 1 and 8 total time points per patient. The Qiagen DNeasy Blood extraction kit was used to purify genomic DNA from total PBMCs and from tumor samples. Collected pretreatment and during treatment, PBMCs were isolated and stored as previously described. What the authors observed across the whole study: Greater expansion of tumor-associated TCR clones in peripheral blood 3 weeks after the start of treatment was observed in patients with durable benefit (n ≈ 22, p = 0.022). Small sample size (n of about 29) and many exploratory analyses mean the results are intended to be hypothesis-generating. A pretreatment peripheral blood TCR clonality below the median was linked to improved progression-free and overall survival.

Synthetic TCR analog templates were spiked into each PCR to estimate absolute template abundance from read counts. TCRbeta CDR3 regions were amplified from genomic DNA with bias-controlled V and J gene primers using the immunoSEQ assay. Sequencing of rearranged TCRbeta segments was done at approximately 20X coverage. The authors' analysis ran thus. Sequencing errors were corrected by clustering, and CDR3s were annotated against IMGT so that V, D and J genes could be assigned. Downstream analyses used only productive TCRbeta rearrangements and left out out-of-frame or stop-codon sequences. To compute clonality, Shannon entropy was normalized by the log of the number of unique productive sequences and then subtracted from one. Fisher's exact test with Benjamini-Hochberg correction, using a cutoff of adjusted p below 0.01, was how clones that differed between time points or between blood and tumor were identified. The source is immuneACCESS, and TCRdb retained only in-frame sequences with V and J called. Part of the clones is not carried over; for the studies checked, unresolved V genes explain less than half of this, and the remainder is unexplained. The DNA was the basis for D and trimming; V, J and clone size are from that table. Across this sample there are 70,000 to 75,000 clones, with about 89% seen only once. Around 3.4% of the sample rests with the top ten.

About this clone: Its antigen is currently not known. Per-base quality was not reported, and no clone a single base away is much larger than it.

For CDR1 and CDR2, the germline V gene lists SGHDT and YYEEEE. The CDR3 spans 13 residues, from the cysteine through the phenylalanine. CDR3 DNA only is kept here, 39 bases in frame from base 1. A distance of 10 bases separates the germline ends of V and J, which lose 1 base and 8 bases respectively. The rearranged segments are TRBV5-6 and TRBJ2-1, with no confident D gene call. Sequences were derived from PBMCs, sampled around atezolizumab (anti-PD-L1) treatment. This clonotype originated in a man in his sixties with urothelial cancer. The base sequence is TGTGCCAGCAGCTTGCCAGGCCAGGATGAGCAGTTCTTC. This yields the protein CASSLPGQDEQFF. Where the CDR3 stops, the reference TRBV5-6 and TRBJ2-1 genes take over; the full variable domain is DAGVTQSPTHLIKTRGQQVTLRCSPKSGHDTVSWYQQALGQGPQFIFQYYEEEERQRGNFPDRFSGHQFPNYSSELNVNALLLGDSALYLCASSLPGQDEQFFGPGTRLTVL.